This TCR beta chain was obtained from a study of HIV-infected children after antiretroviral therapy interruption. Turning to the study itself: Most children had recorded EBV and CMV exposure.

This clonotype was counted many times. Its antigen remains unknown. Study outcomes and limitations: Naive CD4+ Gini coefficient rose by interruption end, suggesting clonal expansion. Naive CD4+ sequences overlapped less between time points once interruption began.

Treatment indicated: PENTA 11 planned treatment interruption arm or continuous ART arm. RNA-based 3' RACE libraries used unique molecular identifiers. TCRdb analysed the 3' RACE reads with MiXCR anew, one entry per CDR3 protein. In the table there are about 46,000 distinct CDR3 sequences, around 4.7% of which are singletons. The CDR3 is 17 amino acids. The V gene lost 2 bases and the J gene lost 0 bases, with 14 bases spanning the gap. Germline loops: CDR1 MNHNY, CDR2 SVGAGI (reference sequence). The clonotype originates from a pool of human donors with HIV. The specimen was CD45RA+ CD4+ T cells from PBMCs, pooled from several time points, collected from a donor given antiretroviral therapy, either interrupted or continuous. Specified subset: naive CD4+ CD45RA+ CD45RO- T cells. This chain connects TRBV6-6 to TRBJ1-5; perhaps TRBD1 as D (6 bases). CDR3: CASSYRAPGDSNQPQHF. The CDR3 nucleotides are TGTGCCAGCAGTTACAGGGCGCCAGGGGATAGCAATCAGCCCCAGCATTTT.